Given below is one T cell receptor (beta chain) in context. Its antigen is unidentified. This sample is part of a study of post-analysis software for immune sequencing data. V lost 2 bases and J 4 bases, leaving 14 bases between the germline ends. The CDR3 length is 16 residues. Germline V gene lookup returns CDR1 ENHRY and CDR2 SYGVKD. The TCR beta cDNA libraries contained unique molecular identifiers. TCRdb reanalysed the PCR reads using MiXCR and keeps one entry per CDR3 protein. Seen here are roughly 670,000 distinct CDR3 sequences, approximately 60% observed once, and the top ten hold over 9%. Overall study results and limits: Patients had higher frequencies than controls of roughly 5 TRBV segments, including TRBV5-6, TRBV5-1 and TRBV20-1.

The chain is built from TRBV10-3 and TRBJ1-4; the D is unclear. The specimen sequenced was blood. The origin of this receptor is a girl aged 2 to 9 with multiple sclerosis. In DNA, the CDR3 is TGTGCCATCAGTGAGGGAAGGGTCGGCCTTAATGAAAAACTGTTTTTT. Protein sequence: CAISEGRVGLNEKLFF.